This T cell receptor beta chain came from a study of spatial heterogeneity in lung cancer. TCRdb independently ran MiXCR on the 5' RACE reads; one entry per CDR3 protein. Seen here are some 55,000 distinct CDR3 sequences, around 6% observed once, and the top ten hold approximately 15%. The V end was cut by 0 bases, the J end by 7 bases, with 9 bases between. CDR3 size: 14 residues. Germline V gene lookup returns CDR1 KGHDR and CDR2 SFDVKD. This clonotype showed up many times. This sample's time point: sample taken at primary tumor resection. The TCR originated in a female donor with early-stage non-small cell lung cancer. This rearrangement joins TRBV24-1 to TRBJ2-1; the D is unclear. The sequenced sample was PBMCs, obtained at surgery. The DNA of the CDR3 is TGTGCCACCAGTGATTTGGGCAAGCCAAATGAGCAGTTCTTC. Its translation is CATSDLGKPNEQFF.